This TCR beta chain was profiled in a study of cytomegalovirus exposure and HLA in healthy donors. Points from the study as a whole: Apparent HLA restriction characterized most CMV-associated TCR beta chains in a later analysis. In most subjects, TCR beta sequences reportedly gave accurate predictions of HLA-A and HLA-B alleles. Cytomegalovirus association was assigned to about 150 TCR beta chains.

Amplification used 60 Vbeta primers and 13 Jbeta primers. Source study methods: Around 9.9 million shared chains were among the 80 million or so unique TCR beta chains that a later analysis counted. Libraries were prepared by immunoSEQ multiplex PCR; TCRdb keeps only in-frame clonotypes and omits some of them. Clonal size and the V and J genes are those of that table, whereas D and trimming came from the DNA. Among 20,000 to 25,000 clones, around 73% were seen once, and the ten largest hold roughly 6.8%. The CDR3 runs 14 residues. Trimming took 8 bases from V and 7 from J; bases not matched to a gene: 8. CDR1 SEHNR and CDR2 FQNEAQ come from the germline V gene (reference sequence). To note about this clone: Its antigen is not identified.

The sequencing sample was made of PBMCs. This clonotype was obtained from a man aged 60 to 69 in good health and CMV-seronegative. The J gene is TRBJ2-1, the V gene TRBV7-9, with 10 bases aligning to TRBD2. The CDR3 here is CASSSSGSLNEQFF. The CDR3 region has the DNA TGTGCCAGCTCCTCTAGCGGGAGTTTAAATGAGCAGTTCTTC.